This TCR beta chain was documented in a study of shared clonotypes between healthy human individuals. As defined, naive CD8 cells were CD45RO-negative and positively selected for CCR7, with terminally differentiated effector memory CD45RA+ cells excluded. This clone was picked up one time. This CDR3 region has 16 residues. Germline V CDR1 and CDR2: SEHNR, FQNEAQ (reference sequence). The V and J ends lost 5 bases and 3 bases, in that order; junction bases with no gene match: 7. Produced via immunoSEQ multiplex PCR; TCRdb's table is partial and in-frame only. The repertoire holds approximately 1.9 million clones, around 95% seen once, with about 1.7% in the top ten.

The source material was naive CD8+ T cells from PBMCs. J is TRBJ2-1 and V is TRBV7-9; 10 bases align to TRBD2. The TCR was taken from a man between 18 and 35 years old in good health. Some clones in this sample may be carry-over from other donors' samples. The CDR3 here is CASSAPSGSLYNEQFF. CDR3 bases: TGTGCCAGCAGCGCCCCTAGCGGGAGCCTCTACAATGAGCAGTTCTTC.